This TCR beta chain is drawn from a study of Graves' ophthalmopathy and Graves' hyperthyroidism. Study-wide background: Peripheral blood was collected at initial diagnosis, before any treatment.

The CDR3 has 16 amino acids. Concerning this clonotype: The antigen is unknown. The junction departs from germline at one end; a sequencing error may be responsible.

Study findings and constraints: Ophthalmopathy cases were distinguished from stable hyperthyroidism by a 13-signature model, reaching around 88% sensitivity and around 80% specificity.

TCR beta CDR3 amplification used RNA transcripts. First-round RT-PCR relied on HTBI primers, and a second-round multiplex PCR came next. TCRdb re-called the multiplex PCR reads through MiXCR, storing one row per CDR3 protein. The table includes just over 600,000 distinct CDR3 sequences, 22% detected once. Each diagnosis was determined on the basis of clinical symptoms, serum thyroxine, TRAb, thyroid ultrasound and orbital computed tomography. PBMCs were obtained from approximately 10 ml of fresh peripheral blood. The J gene is TRBJ2-7, the V gene TRBV12-3 or TRBV12-4, with 7 bases identical to TRBD2. The origin of this receptor is a woman younger than 30 with stable Graves' hyperthyroidism. Some clones in this sample may be carry-over from other donors' samples. Sequenced material: peripheral blood. Written as DNA, the CDR3 is TGTGCCAGCAGTCAGGGACTACCGCCCGGCACCTACGGGCAGTACTTC. Translation: CASSQGLPPGTYGQYF.